This T cell receptor beta chain was captured by sequencing in a study of response to subunit inactivated influenza vaccine. Germline CDR1 and CDR2: MNHEY and SMNVEV (reference sequence). The CDR3 is 16 residues long. Germline trimming cut 5 bases from V and 1 base from J; bases unmatched to any gene: 6. A single record per CDR3 protein comes from TCRdb applying MiXCR to the RT-PCR reads. The repertoire includes approximately 500,000 distinct CDR3 sequences, around 15% of them detected once, and over 8.5% sits in the top ten. This clonotype originated in a man aged 45-60 years who received an inactivated influenza vaccine. The starting material was PBMCs from blood, obtained 11 to 12 days after vaccination. The J gene is TRBJ2-3, the V gene TRBV27, with 10 bases lining up with TRBD2. DNA of the CDR3: TGTGCCAGCAGTCCAGCGGGGGGGCTTGGCACAGATACGCAGTATTTT. Translation gives CASSPAGGLGTDTQYF.